Listed here is a single TCR beta chain. These data come from a study of blood T cell repertoires in COVID-19. Study-level background: The origin of the acute and convalescent COVID-19 samples was the United States, Italy and Spain.

In the study's own analysis: By means of reference gene primer amplification, nucleated cell counts were estimated. Here immunoSEQ multiplex PCR was the method, and the copy in TCRdb shows in-frame clones only, minus some. That table is the source of V, J and clone size, and D and trimming were worked out from the DNA. The sample has under 150,000 clones; almost 80% are singletons. Individuals drawn from around 24 US areas were roughly 18 to 100 years old. The sequence was obtained from a woman between 50 and 59 years old who had recovered from COVID-19. The specimen was PBMCs or T cells enriched from blood (not recorded which).

CDR3 sequence: CASSPIGGRGTEAFF. CDR3 DNA sequence: TGTGCCAGCTCACCAATAGGAGGCAGGGGGACTGAAGCTTTCTTT. V and J are TRBV18 and TRBJ1-1; 7 nucleotides agree with TRBD1. This CDR3 comprises 15 residues. The germline V gene has CDR1 KGHSH and CDR2 LQKENI. V dropped 2 bases and J dropped 5; count of bases not matched to a gene: 8.